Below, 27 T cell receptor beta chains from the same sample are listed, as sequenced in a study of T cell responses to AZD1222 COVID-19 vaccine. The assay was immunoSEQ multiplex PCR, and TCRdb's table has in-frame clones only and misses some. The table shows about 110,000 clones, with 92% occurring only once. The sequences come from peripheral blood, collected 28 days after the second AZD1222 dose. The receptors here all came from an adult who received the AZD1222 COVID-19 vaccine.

The CDR3 coding sequence is TGTGCCAGTTCGTCCCGGGGGAGGGAAGAGACCCAGTACTTC. Its protein product is CASSSRGREETQYF. This rearrangement joins TRBV19 to TRBJ2-5; 7 bases agree with TRBD2. Unmatched junction bases numbered 9, after V lost 8 bases and J lost 3 bases. This CDR3 spans 14 amino acids. The germline gives CDR1 LNHDA, CDR2 SQIVND (reference sequence). Based on the CDR3 plus reference TRBV19 and TRBJ2-5, the full variable domain is DGGITQSPKYLFRKEGQNVTLSCEQNLNHDAMYWYRQDPGQGLRLIYYSQIVNDFQKGDIAEGYSVSREKKESFPLTVTSAQKNPTAFYLCASSSRGREETQYFGPGTRLLVL.

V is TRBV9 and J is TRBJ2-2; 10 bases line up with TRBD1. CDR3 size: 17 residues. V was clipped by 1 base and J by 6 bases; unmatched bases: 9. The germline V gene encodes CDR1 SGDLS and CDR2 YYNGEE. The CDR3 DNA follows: TGTGCCAGCAGCGTACCTCGCGGGACAGGGGTTCCCGGGGAGCTGTTTTTT. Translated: CASSVPRGTGVPGELFF.

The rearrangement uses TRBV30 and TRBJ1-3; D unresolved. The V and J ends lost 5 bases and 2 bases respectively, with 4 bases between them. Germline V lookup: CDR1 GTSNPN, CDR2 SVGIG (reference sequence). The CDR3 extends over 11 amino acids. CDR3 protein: CAWGPGNTIYF. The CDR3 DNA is TGTGCCTGGGGCCCTGGAAACACCATATATTTT. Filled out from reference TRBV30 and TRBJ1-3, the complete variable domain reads SQTIHQWPATLVQPVGSPLSLECTVEGTSNPNLYWYRQAAGRGLQLLFYSVGIGQISSEVPQNLSASRPQDRQFILSSKKLLLSDSGFYLCAWGPGNTIYFGEGSWLTVV.

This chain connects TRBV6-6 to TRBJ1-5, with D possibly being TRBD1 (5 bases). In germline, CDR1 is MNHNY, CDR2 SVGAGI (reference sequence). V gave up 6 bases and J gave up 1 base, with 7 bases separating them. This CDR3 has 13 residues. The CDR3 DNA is TGTGCCAGCAGCCCAGGGAGCAATCAGCCCCAGCATTTT. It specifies CASSPGSNQPQHF.

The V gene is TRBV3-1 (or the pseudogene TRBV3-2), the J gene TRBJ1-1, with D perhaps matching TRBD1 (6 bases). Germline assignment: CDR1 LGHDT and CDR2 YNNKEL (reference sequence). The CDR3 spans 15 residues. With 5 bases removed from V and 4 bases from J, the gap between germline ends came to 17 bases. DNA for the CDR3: TGTGCCAGCAGCAGTAGACTCGGGGGCTCCACTGAAGCTTTCTTT. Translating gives CASSSRLGGSTEAFF.

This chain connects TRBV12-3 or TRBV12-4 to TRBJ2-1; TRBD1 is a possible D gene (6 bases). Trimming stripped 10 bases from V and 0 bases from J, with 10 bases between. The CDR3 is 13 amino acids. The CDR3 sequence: CATRQDSYNEQFF. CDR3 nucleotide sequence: TGTGCCACCAGACAGGACTCCTACAATGAGCAGTTCTTC.

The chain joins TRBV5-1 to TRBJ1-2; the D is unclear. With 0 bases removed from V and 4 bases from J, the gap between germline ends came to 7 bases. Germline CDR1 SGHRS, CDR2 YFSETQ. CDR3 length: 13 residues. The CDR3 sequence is CASSLEEFYGYTF. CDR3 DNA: TGCGCCAGCAGCTTGGAAGAATTCTATGGCTACACCTTC. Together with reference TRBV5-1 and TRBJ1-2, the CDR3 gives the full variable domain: KAGVTQTPRYLIKTRGQQVTLSCSPISGHRSVSWYQQTPGQGLQFLFEYFSETQRNKGNFPGRFSGRQFSNSRSEMNVSTLELGDSALYLCASSLEEFYGYTFGSGTRLTVV.

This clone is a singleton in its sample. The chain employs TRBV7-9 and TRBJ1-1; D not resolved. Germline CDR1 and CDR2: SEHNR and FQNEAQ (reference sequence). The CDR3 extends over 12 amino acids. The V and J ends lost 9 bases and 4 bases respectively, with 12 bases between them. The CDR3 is CASPDLGTEAFF. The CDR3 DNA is TGTGCCAGTCCAGATTTGGGCACTGAAGCTTTCTTT.

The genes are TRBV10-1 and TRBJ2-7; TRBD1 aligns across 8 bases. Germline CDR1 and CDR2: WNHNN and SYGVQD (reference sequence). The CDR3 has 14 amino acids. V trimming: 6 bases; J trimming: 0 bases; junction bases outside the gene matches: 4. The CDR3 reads CASSRTGSSYEQYF. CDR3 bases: TGCGCCAGCAGCCGGACAGGGAGCTCCTACGAGCAGTACTTC.

DNA of the CDR3: TGTGCCAGCAGCGTAGGACACAGGGACAATGAAAAACTGTTTTTT. This sequence encodes CASSVGHRDNEKLFF. J is TRBJ1-4 and V is TRBV9; D perhaps matches TRBD1 (6 bases). The V end lost 0 bases, the J end lost 5 bases, and 11 bases lay between the germline ends. Germline V gives CDR1 SGDLS, CDR2 YYNGEE. This CDR3 is built from 15 residues.

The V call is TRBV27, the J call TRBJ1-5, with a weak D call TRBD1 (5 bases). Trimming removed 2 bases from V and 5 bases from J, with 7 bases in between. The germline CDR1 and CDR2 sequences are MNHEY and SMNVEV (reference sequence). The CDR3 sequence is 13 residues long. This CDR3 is CASSLRGYQPQHF. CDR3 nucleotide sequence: TGTGCCAGCAGTTTAAGGGGCTATCAGCCCCAGCATTTT.

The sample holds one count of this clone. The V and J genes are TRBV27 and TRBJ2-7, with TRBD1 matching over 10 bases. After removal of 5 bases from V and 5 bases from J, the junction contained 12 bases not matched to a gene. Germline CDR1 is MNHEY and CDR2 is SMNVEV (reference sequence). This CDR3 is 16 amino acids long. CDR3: CASSTGTGDSVDEQYF. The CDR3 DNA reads TGTGCCAGCAGTACAGGGACAGGGGATTCGGTGGACGAGCAGTACTTC.

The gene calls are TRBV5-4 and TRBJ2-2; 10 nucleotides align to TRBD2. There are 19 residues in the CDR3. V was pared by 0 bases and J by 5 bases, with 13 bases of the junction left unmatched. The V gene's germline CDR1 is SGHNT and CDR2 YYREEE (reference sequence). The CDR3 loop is CASSLAGTSDPVGTGELFF. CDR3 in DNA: TGTGCCAGCAGCTTGGCCGGGACTAGCGACCCGGTGGGAACCGGGGAGCTGTTTTTT. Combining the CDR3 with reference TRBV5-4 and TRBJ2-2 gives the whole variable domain ETGVTQSPTHLIKTRGQQVTLRCSSQSGHNTVSWYQQALGQGPQFIFQYYREEENGRGNFPPRFSGLQFPNYSSELNVNALELDDSALYLCASSLAGTSDPVGTGELFFGEGSRLTVL.

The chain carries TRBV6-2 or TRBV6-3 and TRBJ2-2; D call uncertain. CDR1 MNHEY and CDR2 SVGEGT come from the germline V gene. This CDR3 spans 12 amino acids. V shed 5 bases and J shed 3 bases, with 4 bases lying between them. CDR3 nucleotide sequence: TGTGCCAGCAGTGGTCACACCGGGGAGCTGTTTTTT. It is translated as CASSGHTGELFF.

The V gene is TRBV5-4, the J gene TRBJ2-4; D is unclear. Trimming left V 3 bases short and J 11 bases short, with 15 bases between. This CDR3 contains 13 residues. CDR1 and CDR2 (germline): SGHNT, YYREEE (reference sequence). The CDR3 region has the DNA TGTGCCAGCAGCTCACCCGGCGGCCCCGTTCAGTACTTC. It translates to CASSSPGGPVQYF.

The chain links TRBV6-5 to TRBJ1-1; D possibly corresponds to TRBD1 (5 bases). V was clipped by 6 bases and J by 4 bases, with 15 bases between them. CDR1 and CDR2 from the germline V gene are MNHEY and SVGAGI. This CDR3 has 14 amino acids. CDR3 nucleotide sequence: TGTGCCAGCAGCCCCAACAGGAGAGGCACTGAAGCTTTCTTT. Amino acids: CASSPNRRGTEAFF.

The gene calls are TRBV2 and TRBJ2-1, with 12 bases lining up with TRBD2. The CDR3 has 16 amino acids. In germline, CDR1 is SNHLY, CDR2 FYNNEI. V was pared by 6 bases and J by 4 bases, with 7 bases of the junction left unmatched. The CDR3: CASRRALAGGYNEQFF. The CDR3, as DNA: TGTGCCAGCAGACGAGCGCTAGCGGGGGGGTACAATGAGCAGTTCTTC.

CDR3 sequence reads: CATSPPRSRVFYGYTF. CDR3 bases: TGTGCCACCAGCCCCCCCAGGAGCAGGGTTTTCTATGGCTACACCTTC. V gene TRBV15 combines with J gene TRBJ1-2, with D perhaps TRBD1 (5 bases). From germline, CDR1 is LNHNV and CDR2 YYDKDF (reference sequence). The germline V and J ends were trimmed by 5 bases and 4 bases, with 20 bases remaining between them. The CDR3 has 16 amino acids.

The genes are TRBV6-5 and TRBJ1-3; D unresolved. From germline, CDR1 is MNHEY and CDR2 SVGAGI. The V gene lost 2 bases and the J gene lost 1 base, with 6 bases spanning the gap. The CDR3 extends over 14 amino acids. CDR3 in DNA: TGTGCCAGCAGTTACGGGAAATCTGGAAACACCATATATTTT. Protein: CASSYGKSGNTIYF.

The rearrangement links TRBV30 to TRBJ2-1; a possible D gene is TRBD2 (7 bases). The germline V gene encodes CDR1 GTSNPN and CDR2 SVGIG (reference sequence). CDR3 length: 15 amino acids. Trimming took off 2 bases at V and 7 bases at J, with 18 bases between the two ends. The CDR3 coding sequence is TGTGCCTGGAGTCCCCGGGGGGCCCTGGGGAATGAGCAGTTCTTC. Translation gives CAWSPRGALGNEQFF.

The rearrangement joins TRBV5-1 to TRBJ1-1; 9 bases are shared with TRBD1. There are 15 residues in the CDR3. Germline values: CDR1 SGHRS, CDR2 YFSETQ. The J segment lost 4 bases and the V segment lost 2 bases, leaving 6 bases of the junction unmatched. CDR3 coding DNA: TGCGCCAGCAGCTTAACTACAGGGGGCGTCACTGAAGCTTTCTTT. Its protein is CASSLTTGGVTEAFF.

The CDR3 is CASSILAAGVGNQPQHF. In DNA form, the CDR3 reads TGTGCCAGTAGTATACTGGCGGCAGGGGTTGGGAATCAGCCCCAGCATTTT. V usage is TRBV19 and J usage is TRBJ1-5, with D tentatively TRBD1 (6 bases). The CDR3 extends over 17 amino acids. Per germline, CDR1 LNHDA and CDR2 SQIVND (reference sequence). The ends were cut back, 2 bases at V and 4 bases at J, with 18 bases in the middle. The full variable domain, with the rest looked up from reference TRBV19 and TRBJ1-5, is DGGITQSPKYLFRKEGQNVTLSCEQNLNHDAMYWYRQDPGQGLRLIYYSQIVNDFQKGDIAEGYSVSREKKESFPLTVTSAQKNPTAFYLCASSILAAGVGNQPQHFGDGTRLSIL.

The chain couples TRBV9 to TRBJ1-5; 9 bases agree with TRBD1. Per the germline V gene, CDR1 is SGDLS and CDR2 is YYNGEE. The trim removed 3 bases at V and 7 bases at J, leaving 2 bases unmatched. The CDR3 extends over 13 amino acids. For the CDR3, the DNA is TGTGCCAGCAGCGGGGGACAGGGACAGCCCCAGCATTTT. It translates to CASSGGQGQPQHF.

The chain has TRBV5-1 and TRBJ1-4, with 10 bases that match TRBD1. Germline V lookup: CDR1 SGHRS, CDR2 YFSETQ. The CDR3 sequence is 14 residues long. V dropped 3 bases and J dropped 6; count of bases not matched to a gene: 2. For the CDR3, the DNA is TGCGCCAGCAGCTGGACAGGGGGGCATGAAAAACTGTTTTTT. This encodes CASSWTGGHEKLFF.

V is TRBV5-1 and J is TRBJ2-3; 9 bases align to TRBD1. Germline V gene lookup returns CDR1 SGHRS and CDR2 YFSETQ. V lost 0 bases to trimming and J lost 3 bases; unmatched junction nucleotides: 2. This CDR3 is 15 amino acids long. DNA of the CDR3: TGCGCCAGCAGCTTGGTGGACAGGGGAACAGATACGCAGTATTTT. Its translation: CASSLVDRGTDTQYF.

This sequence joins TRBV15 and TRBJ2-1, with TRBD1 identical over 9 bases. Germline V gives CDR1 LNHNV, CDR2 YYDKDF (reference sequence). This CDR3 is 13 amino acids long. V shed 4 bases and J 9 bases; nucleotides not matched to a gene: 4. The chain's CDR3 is CATSTGTGREQFF. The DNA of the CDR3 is TGTGCCACCAGCACGGGGACAGGGCGTGAGCAGTTCTTC.

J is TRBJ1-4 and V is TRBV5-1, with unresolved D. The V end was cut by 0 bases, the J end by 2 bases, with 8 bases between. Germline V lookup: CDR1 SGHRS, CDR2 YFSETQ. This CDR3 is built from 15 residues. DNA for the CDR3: TGCGCCAGCAGCTTGGTCGGCCAGACTAATGAAAAACTGTTTTTT. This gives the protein CASSLVGQTNEKLFF.